The rows below give T cell receptor beta chains drawn from one sample of a study of blood T cell repertoires in COVID-19. Data came from immunoSEQ multiplex PCR; TCRdb stores just in-frame clones and leaves some out. Found here are 650,000 to 800,000 clones, 70% to 90% of them singletons; the top ten hold roughly 0.25%. Sequenced material: peripheral blood. All receptors come from a woman aged 18-29 years with acute or convalescent COVID-19. Each CDR3 is given with its conserved first and last residue. D genes are given only for firm matches. Part of the rows lack a size; the others show once, few, many or a class for expanded clones.

DNA: TGTGCCAGCAGTCTAGGGCGCCAGGGTCTCAATGAAGCTTTCTTT; CDR3: CASSLGRQGLNEAFF; V: TRBV6-2/TRBV6-3; J: TRBJ1-1; D: .; size: .
DNA: TGTGCCAGCAGCCAGAAGTATGGCTACACCTTC; CDR3: CASSQKYGYTF; V: TRBV2; J: TRBJ1-2; D: .; size: .
DNA: TGTGCCAGCAGCCCCGTGGGGGGAAACGGGGATCAGCCCCAGCATTTT; CDR3: CASSPVGGNGDQPQHF; V: TRBV7-2; J: TRBJ1-5; D: .; size: .
DNA: TGTGCCAGCTCACCGATGGGACTCCCGAACACTGAAGCTTTCTTT; CDR3: CASSPMGLPNTEAFF; V: TRBV18; J: TRBJ1-1; D: .; size: .
DNA: TGTGCCAGCAGTGAAGCCAGGGACAGGGGGGGTCAAGAGACCCAGTACTTC; CDR3: CASSEARDRGGQETQYF; V: TRBV6-1; J: TRBJ2-5; D: TRBD1; size: .
DNA: TGTGCCAGCAGCGTAGAGGGCAGGGGCCCCCTGAACACCGGGGAGCTGTTTTTT; CDR3: CASSVEGRGPLNTGELFF; V: TRBV9; J: TRBJ2-2; D: .; size: .
DNA: TGCGCCAGCAGCTTCCAGGGGGCTGGTAACACTGAAGCTTTCTTT; CDR3: CASSFQGAGNTEAFF; V: TRBV5-1; J: TRBJ1-1; D: TRBD1; size: .
DNA: TGTGCCTGGAGTGTAAAACAGGGCTCGAGGACAGTAGTGCTCGCGGACACCTTC; CDR3: CAWSVKQGSRTVVLADTF; V: TRBV30; J: TRBJ1-2; D: .; size: .
DNA: TGCGCCAGCAGACGGACAGGGGTTAATGAAAAACTGTTTTTT; CDR3: CASRRTGVNEKLFF; V: TRBV5-1; J: TRBJ1-4; D: TRBD1; size: .
DNA: TGTGCCTGGAGCTTCTACTCTAGCGGCTTGGGGACCCAGTACTTC; CDR3: CAWSFYSSGLGTQYF; V: TRBV30; J: TRBJ2-5; D: TRBD2; size: .
DNA: TGTGCCAGCTCACCATCTAACAATGAGCAGTTCTTC; CDR3: CASSPSNNEQFF; V: TRBV18; J: TRBJ2-1; D: .; size: .
DNA: TGTGCCAGCCAAGACAGGGAACCTCAGCCCCAGCATTTT; CDR3: CASQDREPQPQHF; V: TRBV6-5; J: TRBJ1-5; D: TRBD1; size: .
DNA: TGTGCCAGTAGTATCCTGACAGGGCCCTATGGCTACACCTTC; CDR3: CASSILTGPYGYTF; V: TRBV19; J: TRBJ1-2; D: TRBD1; size: once
DNA: TGTGCCACCTGGCGAGGTCATGGCTACACCTTC; CDR3: CATWRGHGYTF; V: TRBV6-5; J: TRBJ1-2; D: .; size: .
DNA: TGTGCCAGCAGTTCCAATCGACTCTCTGGGGCCAACGTCCTGACTTTC; CDR3: CASSSNRLSGANVLTF; V: TRBV27; J: TRBJ2-6; D: .; size: .
DNA: TGTGCCAGCAGTTTCGGACAGTTTGGAAACACCATATATTTT; CDR3: CASSFGQFGNTIYF; V: TRBV7-2; J: TRBJ1-3; D: .; size: .